This record covers a single T cell receptor beta chain. The CDR3 loop spans 15 amino acids. Germline CDR1 and CDR2: MNHEY and SMNVEV (reference sequence). V shed 6 bases and J 4 bases; nucleotides not matched to a gene: 9. The data were obtained in a study of Ad26.COV2.S vaccination and SARS-CoV-2 variants. Treatment: about 20 received Ad26.COV2.S at low or high dose, single or two shots; about 5 received placebo; per-sample allocation not given. Material that was analyzed had been drawn on day 63 after the first vaccine or placebo injection. Assay used: immunoSEQ multiplex PCR; TCRdb lists only in-frame clones, some missing. The sample contains some 640,000 clones, roughly 90% of which appear only once.

This chain connects TRBV27 to TRBJ2-3; 8 bases are shared with TRBD1. Sequencing was performed on peripheral blood, taken in a trial of Ad26.COV2.S vaccine versus placebo. The sequence was collected from a person between 18 and 65 years old who received the Ad26.COV2.S COVID-19 vaccine or a placebo. CDR3 protein: CASREGQVIADTQYF. For the CDR3, the DNA is TGTGCCAGCAGAGAGGGACAGGTTATAGCAGATACGCAGTATTTT.